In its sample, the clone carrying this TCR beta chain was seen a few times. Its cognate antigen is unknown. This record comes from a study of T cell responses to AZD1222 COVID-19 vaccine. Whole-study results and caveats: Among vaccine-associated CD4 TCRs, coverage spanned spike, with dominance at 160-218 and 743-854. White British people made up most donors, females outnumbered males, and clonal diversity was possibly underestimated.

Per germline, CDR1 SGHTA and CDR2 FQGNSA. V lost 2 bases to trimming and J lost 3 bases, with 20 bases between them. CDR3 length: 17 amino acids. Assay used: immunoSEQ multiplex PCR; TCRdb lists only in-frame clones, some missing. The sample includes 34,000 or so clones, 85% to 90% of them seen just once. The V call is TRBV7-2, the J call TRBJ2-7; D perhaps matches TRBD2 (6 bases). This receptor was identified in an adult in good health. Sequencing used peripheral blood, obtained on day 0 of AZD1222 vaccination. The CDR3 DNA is TGTGCCAGCAGCTTACTTTTACACGGGAGCCAGATCTACGAGCAGTACTTC. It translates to CASSLLLHGSQIYEQYF.